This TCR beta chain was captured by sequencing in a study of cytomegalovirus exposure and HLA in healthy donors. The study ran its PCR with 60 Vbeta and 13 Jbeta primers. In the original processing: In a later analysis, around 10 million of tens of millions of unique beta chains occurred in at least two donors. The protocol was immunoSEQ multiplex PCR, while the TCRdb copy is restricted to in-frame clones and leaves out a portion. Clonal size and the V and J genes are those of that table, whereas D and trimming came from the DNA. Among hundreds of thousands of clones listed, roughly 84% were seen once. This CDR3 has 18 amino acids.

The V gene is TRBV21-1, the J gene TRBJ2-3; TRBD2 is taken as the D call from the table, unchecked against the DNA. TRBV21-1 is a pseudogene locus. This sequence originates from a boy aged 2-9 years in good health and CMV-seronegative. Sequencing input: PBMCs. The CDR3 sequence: CASSKWATSGGYTDTQYF. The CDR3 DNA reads TGTGCCAGCAGCAAATGGGCAACTAGCGGGGGTTACACAGATACGCAGTATTTT.